This TCR beta chain appears in the sequencing data of a study of shared clonotypes between healthy human individuals (dated by TCRdb to about 2020). At the level of the whole study: A couple of women and three men aged 18 to 49 years were included in the cohort. Per donor, leukapheresis produced somewhere between about 0.94 and 9 billion PBMCs. Libraries were prepared and TCR repertoires were sequenced by different laboratories using diverse techniques, in order to increase sequencing depth and limit assay-specific biases. Per donor, three plates each were used for CD4 naive and CD4 memory, two for CD8 naive, and one for CD8 memory. To estimate repertoire size and how much clonotypes are shared between individuals, the study performed deep sequencing of blood TCR repertoires from a few healthy adults.

Taken from cysteine to phenylalanine, the CDR3 has 19 residues. Left in the record is the CDR3 DNA by itself, 57 bases read in frame from the first base. The V end gives up 0 bases and the J end 5 bases, leaving 12 bases in the junction not matched to a gene. The germline V gene encodes CDR1 SGHAT and CDR2 FQNNGV. In regard to this clone: There is no known antigen for this receptor. The sample holds no much larger clone one base away, and base qualities are not on file.

The donors were healthy, HIV-negative adults who had no recently reported acute infections or vaccinations. Every donor was a Caucasian adult residing in Nashville, Tennessee, USA. CD8 memory samples consisted of magnetically selected CD45RO+ cells combined with CCR7-negative CD45RA+ effector memory (TemRA) cells. Blood was collected by leukapheresis, and PBMCs were isolated by Ficoll-Histopaque density gradient centrifugation and then cryopreserved in liquid nitrogen vapor phase. Purity and quantity of every magnetically sorted T cell population were checked by analytical flow cytometry. Each sorted fraction had its genomic DNA isolated and then quantified by UV absorbance on a Nanodrop 2000c. Using the deep immunoSEQ assay, TCR CDR3 regions were amplified from genomic DNA by multiplex PCR. Extracted genomic DNA from each cell subset was distributed evenly across all wells of several immunoSEQ 96-well plates, and each plate was treated as a replicate. For sorted subsets, roughly 200 ng of genomic DNA, equivalent to some 33,000 T cell genomes, went into each replicate PCR. Purified libraries were quantified with a Qubit 3.0 fluorometer, sized on a Bioanalyzer 2100, and re-quantified with the KAPA Library Quantification kit. Every immunoSEQ 96-well plate was sequenced on a separate single-read 150-cycle Illumina NextSeq 550 flow cell. On the authors' methods: Because the immunoSEQ output included only junctional sequences and no quality scores, the filtering could not be the same as the filtering used for full-length reads. To assign V/J genes and CDR3, sequences were annotated against IMGT germline references using PyIR, a Python wrapper for IgBLAST v1.9. Reads were removed for weak V/J assignments (E-value above 1e-6), missing CDR3, stop codons, out-of-frame junctions, or ambiguous translated residues. A V3J clonotype was defined by an identical inferred V gene, J gene, and CDR3 amino acid sequence. To compute the percentage overlap between repertoires, the number of shared unique clonotypes was divided by the size of the smaller repertoire. Richness of each repertoire was evaluated using RTK rarefaction, the Chao1 estimator, and Recon v2.1 estimates of unobserved clonotypes. Generation probabilities were computed with OLGA for all TCRbeta clonotypes obtained by the gDNA method from four donors. Sourced from immuneACCESS, this table was stored by TCRdb with only in-frame sequences that have V and J called. A share of the clones is absent; for the studies checked, an unresolved V gene accounts for under half, and the remainder has no known explanation. The DNA was the basis for D and trimming; V, J and clone size are from that table. The sample contains roughly 700,000 clones, 90% of them found a single time. Together, the top ten hold about 33% of the sample.

The paper as a whole reports these results and caveats: Sampling was limited to blood, and TCR repertoires in tissue likely differ from TCR repertoires in blood. Sharing across a few donors was observed for approximately 4.6% of naive CD4, less than 4% of naive CD8, roughly 2.3% of memory CD4, and about 0.38% of memory CD8 clonotypes. Compared with non-shared clonotypes, the clonotypes found in all four sorted-subset donors had higher generation probabilities. Larger estimated clonotype richness was generally found for naive subsets than for memory subsets. Rarefaction of sorted-subset datasets indicated incomplete sequencing despite the large sequencing depth. Pairwise subsampling indicated that sequencing depth was expected to affect the degree of clonotype sharing among donors. Because the study included only a small number of donors, the genetic and exposure-history diversity represented was limited.

The origin of this receptor is a man between 18 and 35 years old in good health. Some clones in this sample may be carry-over from other donors' samples. The chain couples TRBV11-2 to TRBJ2-1, with 11 bases matching TRBD2. The sequencing sample was made of memory CD8+ T cells from PBMCs. In light of the paper, this sample's cell subset or site label describes: CD45RO+ cells pooled with CCR7-negative TemRA cells. The DNA is TGTGCCAGCAGCTTAGATGCGAGACTTCGGACTAGCGGGCACAATGAGCAGTTCTTC. It specifies CASSLDARLRTSGHNEQFF. Full variable domain (CDR3 extended with the reference TRBV11-2 and TRBJ2-1 proteins): EAGVAQSPRYKIIEKRQSVAFWCNPISGHATLYWYQQILGQGPKLLIQFQNNGVVDDSQLPKDRFSAERLKGVDSTLKIQPAKLEDSAVYLCASSLDARLRTSGHNEQFFGPGTRLTVL.